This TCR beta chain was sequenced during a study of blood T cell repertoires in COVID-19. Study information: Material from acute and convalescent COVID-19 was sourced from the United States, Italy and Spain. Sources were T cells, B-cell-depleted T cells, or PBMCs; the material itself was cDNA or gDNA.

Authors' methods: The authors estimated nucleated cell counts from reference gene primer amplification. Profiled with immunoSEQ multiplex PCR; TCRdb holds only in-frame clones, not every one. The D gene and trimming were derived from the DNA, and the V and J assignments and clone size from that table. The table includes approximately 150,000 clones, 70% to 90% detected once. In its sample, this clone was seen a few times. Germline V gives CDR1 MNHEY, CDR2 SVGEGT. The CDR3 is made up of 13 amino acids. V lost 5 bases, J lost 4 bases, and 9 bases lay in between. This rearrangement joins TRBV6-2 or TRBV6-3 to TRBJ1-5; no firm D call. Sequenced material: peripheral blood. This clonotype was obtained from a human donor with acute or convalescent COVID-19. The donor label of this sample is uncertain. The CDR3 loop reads CASSLVLNQPQHF. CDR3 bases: TGTGCCAGCAGTCTCGTACTAAATCAGCCCCAGCATTTT.